These T cell receptor beta chains were read from a single sample in a study of regulatory T cells in long-lasting Graves disease. One entry per CDR3 protein, called by TCRdb with MiXCR from the multiplex PCR reads. The sample comprises some 470,000 distinct CDR3 sequences, about a fifth of which are singletons, and roughly 7% rests with the top ten. The sample was peripheral blood mononuclear cells (PBMCs), taken when the disease was refractory, from a patient treated with antithyroid drugs. Receptors were obtained from a female donor with Graves disease. Both conserved end residues are part of each CDR3. D genes are given only for firm matches. Only part of the rows carry a size: once, few, many, or a class if the clone is expanded.

DNA: TGTGCCACGGAAGGGACAGGGGCCCAAGAGACCCAGTACTTC; CDR3: CATEGTGAQETQYF; J: TRBJ2-5; V: TRBV10-3; size: -; D: TRBD1
DNA: TGTGCCAGCAGCTTCGTAGCAACTAATGAAAAACTGTTTTTT; CDR3: CASSFVATNEKLFF; J: TRBJ1-4; V: TRBV11-3; size: many; D: -
DNA: TGTGCCAGCAGTGAAAGGGGACACACGAACACCGGGGAGCTGTTTTTT; CDR3: CASSERGHTNTGELFF; J: TRBJ2-2; V: TRBV6-1; size: few; D: -
DNA: TGTGCCAGCAGTGGCCGCGGGGTGGGGACCGGGGAGCTGTTTTTT; CDR3: CASSGRGVGTGELFF; J: TRBJ2-2; V: TRBV6-2/TRBV6-3; size: few; D: -
DNA: TGCAGTGCTAGCCGGTCCCCATCGGGTCAGCCCCAGCATTTT; CDR3: CSASRSPSGQPQHF; J: TRBJ1-5; V: TRBV20-1; size: -; D: -
DNA: TGTGCCAGCAGCCTAACCCGATCGTTGAGGGAGACCCAGTACTTC; CDR3: CASSLTRSLRETQYF; J: TRBJ2-5; V: TRBV7-6; size: -; D: -
DNA: TGTGCCATCGCCTCCAGCCGGGGCGAAGACTATGGCTACACCTTC; CDR3: CAIASSRGEDYGYTF; J: TRBJ1-2; V: TRBV10-3; size: many; D: -
DNA: TGTGCCAGCAGTTTACCGGGACTAAGGGCTTTCTTT; CDR3: CASSLPGLRAFF; J: TRBJ1-1; V: TRBV12-3/TRBV12-4; size: -; D: -
DNA: TGTGCCAGCAGCCCACGGGGGGGGTGGGGCGGATCCTACAATGAGCAGTTCTTC; CDR3: CASSPRGGWGGSYNEQFF; J: TRBJ2-1; V: TRBV11-3; size: -; D: TRBD2
DNA: TGCAGTGCTAGTATCCCCGCTAGCGGAGCCTACGAGCAGTACTTC; CDR3: CSASIPASGAYEQYF; J: TRBJ2-7; V: TRBV20-1; size: few; D: TRBD2
DNA: TGTGCCAGCAGCTTAGCGGTAGCGGCCAAAGGAGGAGAGACCCAGTACTTC; CDR3: CASSLAVAAKGGETQYF; J: TRBJ2-5; V: TRBV7-8; size: many; D: -
DNA: TGTGCCAGCAGTTACTCCCCAGGGCCCCAAACGGACACCGGGGAGCTGTTTTTT; CDR3: CASSYSPGPQTDTGELFF; J: TRBJ2-2; V: TRBV6-2/TRBV6-3; size: -; D: -
DNA: -; CDR3: CASSSRDSRPGSCFF; J: TRBJ2-2; V: TRBV11-3; size: -; D: -
DNA: TGTGCCAGCAGTCCCCGATTGGGGCGGGAGGGGCGAGAGACCCAGTACTTC; CDR3: CASSPRLGREGRETQYF; J: TRBJ2-5; V: TRBV12-3/TRBV12-4; size: many; D: TRBD2
DNA: TGTGCCAGCAGTTCCCCGGACAGGACAGATTCACCCCTCCACTTT; CDR3: CASSSPDRTDSPLHF; J: TRBJ1-6; V: TRBV28; size: few; D: TRBD1
DNA: TGTGCCAGCAGAATCACAGGGGTGGACATTCAGTACTTC; CDR3: CASRITGVDIQYF; J: TRBJ2-4; V: TRBV7-9; size: many; D: TRBD1
DNA: TGCAGCGTTCGAGTCGGGGGCACTGAAGCTTTCTTT; CDR3: CSVRVGGTEAFF; J: TRBJ1-1; V: TRBV29-1; size: -; D: -
DNA: TGTGCCAGCAGCCCCAGAGACAACACTGAAGCTTTCTTT; CDR3: CASSPRDNTEAFF; J: TRBJ1-1; V: TRBV11-3; size: many; D: -
DNA: TGCGCCAGCAGCTTAGAAGCGGGTAATGAAAAACTGTTTTTT; CDR3: CASSLEAGNEKLFF; J: TRBJ1-4; V: TRBV5-1; size: few; D: -
DNA: TGCGCCAGCATTTCCCCTGGGACAGTGGTCATGAACACTGAAGCTTTCTTT; CDR3: CASISPGTVVMNTEAFF; J: TRBJ1-1; V: TRBV6-1; size: many; D: TRBD1
DNA: TGTGCCAGTGGGGGCCGGGGTACTGAAGCTTTCTTT; CDR3: CASGGRGTEAFF; J: TRBJ1-1; V: TRBV19; size: -; D: -
DNA: TGTGCCAGCAGCAGACTAGCGGGGGGGCCGGGCTCCTACGAGCAGTACTTC; CDR3: CASSRLAGGPGSYEQYF; J: TRBJ2-7; V: TRBV6-1; size: -; D: TRBD2
DNA: TGTGCCAGCAGTTACGGGACAGGCCGCTCCTACGAGCAGTACTTC; CDR3: CASSYGTGRSYEQYF; J: TRBJ2-7; V: TRBV6-5; size: -; D: TRBD1
DNA: TGCAGTGCGGTACAGGGGGCGCGAGAGCAGTACTTC; CDR3: CSAVQGAREQYF; J: TRBJ2-7; V: TRBV20-1; size: -; D: TRBD1
DNA: TGTGCCAGCAGTTCCGGGACAGGGACTCAGCCCCAGCATTTT; CDR3: CASSSGTGTQPQHF; J: TRBJ1-5; V: TRBV28; size: many; D: TRBD1
DNA: TGTGCCAGCATCCGGACAGGGTCGCTGGATCAGCCCCAGCATTTT; CDR3: CASIRTGSLDQPQHF; J: TRBJ1-5; V: TRBV2; size: many; D: TRBD1
DNA: TGTGCCAGCAGTTACGTCAGGGGAGGAAAGAACACTGAAGCTTTCTTT; CDR3: CASSYVRGGKNTEAFF; J: TRBJ1-1; V: TRBV6-2/TRBV6-3; size: many; D: -
DNA: TGCGCCAGCAGCTTGGATGCTCGGGGCACTCCCTACGAGCGGCAGTACTTC; CDR3: CASSLDARGTPYERQYF; J: TRBJ2-7; V: TRBV5-1; size: many; D: -
DNA: TGTGCCAGCAGTCGACCTAGCGGGGGGGCCAGGACAAACGAGCAGTACTTC; CDR3: CASSRPSGGARTNEQYF; J: TRBJ2-7; V: TRBV6-1; size: -; D: TRBD2
DNA: TGTGCCAGCAGTTTAGGGACTAGAGAAGGAAATGAGCAGTTCTTC; CDR3: CASSLGTREGNEQFF; J: TRBJ2-1; V: TRBV12-3/TRBV12-4; size: -; D: TRBD2
DNA: TGTGCCAGTAGTATAGACGACAGAGCTTCCGGTCAGCCCCAGCATTTT; CDR3: CASSIDDRASGQPQHF; J: TRBJ1-5; V: TRBV19; size: -; D: -
DNA: TGCAGTGCCAAACTAGCGGCAGAGACCCAGTACTTC; CDR3: CSAKLAAETQYF; J: TRBJ2-5; V: TRBV20-1; size: many; D: TRBD2